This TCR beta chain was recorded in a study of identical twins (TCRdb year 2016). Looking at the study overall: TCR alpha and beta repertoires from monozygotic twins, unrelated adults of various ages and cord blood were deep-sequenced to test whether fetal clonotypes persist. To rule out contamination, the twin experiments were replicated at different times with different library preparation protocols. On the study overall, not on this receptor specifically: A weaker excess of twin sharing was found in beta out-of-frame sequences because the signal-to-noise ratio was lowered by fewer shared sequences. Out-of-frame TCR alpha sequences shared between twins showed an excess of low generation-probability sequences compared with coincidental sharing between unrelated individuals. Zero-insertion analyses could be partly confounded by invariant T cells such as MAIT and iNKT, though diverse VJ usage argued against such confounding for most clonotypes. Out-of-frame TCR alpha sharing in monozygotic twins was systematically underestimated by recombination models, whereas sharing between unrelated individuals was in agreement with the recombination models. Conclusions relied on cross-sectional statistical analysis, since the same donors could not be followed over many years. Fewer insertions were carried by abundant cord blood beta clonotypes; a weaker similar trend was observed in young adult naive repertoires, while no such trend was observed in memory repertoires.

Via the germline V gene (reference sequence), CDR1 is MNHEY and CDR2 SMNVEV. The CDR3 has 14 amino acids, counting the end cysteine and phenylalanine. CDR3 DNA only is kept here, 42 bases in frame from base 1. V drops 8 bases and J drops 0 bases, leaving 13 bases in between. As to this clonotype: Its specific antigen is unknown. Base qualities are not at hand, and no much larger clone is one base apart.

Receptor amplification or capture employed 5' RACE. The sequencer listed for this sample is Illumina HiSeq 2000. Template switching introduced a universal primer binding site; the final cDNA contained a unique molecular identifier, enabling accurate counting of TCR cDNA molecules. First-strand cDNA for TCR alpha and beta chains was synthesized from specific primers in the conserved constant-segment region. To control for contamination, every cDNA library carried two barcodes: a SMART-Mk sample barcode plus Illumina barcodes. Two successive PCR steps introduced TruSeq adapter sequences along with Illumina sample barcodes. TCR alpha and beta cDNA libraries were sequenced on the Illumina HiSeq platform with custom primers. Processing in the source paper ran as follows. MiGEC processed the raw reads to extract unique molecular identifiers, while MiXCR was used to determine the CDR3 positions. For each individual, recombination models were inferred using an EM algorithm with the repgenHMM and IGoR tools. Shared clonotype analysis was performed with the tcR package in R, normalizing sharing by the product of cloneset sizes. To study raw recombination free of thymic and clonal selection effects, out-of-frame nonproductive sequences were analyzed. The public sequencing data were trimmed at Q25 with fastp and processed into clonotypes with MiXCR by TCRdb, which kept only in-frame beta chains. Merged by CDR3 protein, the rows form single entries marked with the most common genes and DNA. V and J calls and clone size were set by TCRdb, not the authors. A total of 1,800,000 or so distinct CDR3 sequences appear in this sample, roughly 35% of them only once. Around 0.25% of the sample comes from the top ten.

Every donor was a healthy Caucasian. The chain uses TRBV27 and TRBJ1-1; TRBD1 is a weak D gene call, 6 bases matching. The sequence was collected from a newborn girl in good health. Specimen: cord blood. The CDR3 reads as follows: CASAKGGLNTEAFF. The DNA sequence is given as TGTGCCAGCGCGAAAGGGGGATTGAACACTGAAGCTTTCTTT.